This entry lists 26 T cell receptor beta chains sequenced from one sample in a study of CD4 and CD8 cells across lung adenocarcinoma regions. TCRdb re-derived calls from the PCR reads in MiXCR, one entry per CDR3 protein. The sample lists about 12,000 distinct CDR3 sequences, about half occurring once. Sequencing used CD8+ T cells from the margin of a lung tumor. The receptor set was obtained from a male donor with lung adenocarcinoma. The CD4 and CD8 labels of this study may be unreliable.

This chain connects TRBV6-1 to TRBJ2-4; no clear D. Germline V gene data show CDR1 as MNHNS and CDR2 as SASEGT. V was cut by 9 bases and J by 10 bases, with 25 bases left in between. The CDR3 is made up of 15 amino acids. The CDR3 region has the DNA TGTGCCAGGGGTTTCGCGCGCGGTGGGCGAAAGATTCAGTACTTC. As protein: CARGFARGGRKIQYF.

The gene calls are TRBV19 and TRBJ1-1, with TRBD1 as a possible D gene (6 bases). From germline, CDR1 is LNHDA and CDR2 SQIVND (reference sequence). The CDR3 runs to 15 residues. The V end was cut by 5 bases, the J end by 1 base, with 14 bases between. CDR3 sequence: CASSFSGHQNTEAFF. The CDR3 nucleotides are TGTGCCAGTAGTTTTTCGGGACACCAGAACACTGAAGCTTTCTTT.

This clonotype has only a few counts. V usage is TRBV6-5 and J usage is TRBJ2-5, with TRBD2 matching 7 bases. TRBJ2-7 matches the DNA end more closely, so the J call is doubtful. This CDR3 has 21 residues. CDR1 and CDR2 (germline): MNHEY, SVGAGI. The CDR3 region is CASSYSFAGGRAEVSSYEQYF. In DNA, the CDR3 is TGTGCCAGCAGTTACTCCTTCGCGGGTGGGAGGGCCGAAGTAAGTAGCTACGAGCAGTACTTC.

As to this clonotype: A read error may account for a junction end that differs from germline. The gene calls are TRBV27 and TRBJ2-4, with 8 bases matching TRBD1. The CDR3 totals 13 residues. Germline-derived CDR1 and CDR2 are MNHEY and SMNVEV (reference sequence). CDR3 residues: CARGLRAKNTQYF. The CDR3 coding sequence is TGCGCCAGGGGGCTTAGAGCCAAAAACACGCAGTACTTC.

Of note for this clonotype: One junction end disagrees with the germline gene, perhaps due to a read error. The V gene is TRBV12-3 or TRBV12-4, the J gene TRBJ2-5; 8 nucleotides align to TRBD2. CDR3 length equals 16 residues. CDR3 DNA sequence: TGTGTCAGCGGGGGTCCCGGGGGCCGTGCCCAAGACACTCAGTACTTC. Translated: CVSGGPGGRAQDTQYF.

The table lists this clonotype with a count of one. The genes are TRBV6-1 and TRBJ2-5; either TRBD1 or TRBD2 may fit D (5 bases each). Trimming removed 8 bases from V and 8 bases from J, with 21 bases in between. CDR1 and CDR2 (germline): MNHNS, SASEGT. This CDR3 has 14 residues. In DNA, the CDR3 is TGTGCCAGCCGCCGGGACCGCGACCAAAACACCCAGTACTTC. It codes for CASRRDRDQNTQYF.

This rearrangement joins TRBV27 to TRBJ2-5; D is perhaps TRBD1 (6 bases). The J call may be wrong; the DNA end is better matched by TRBJ2-7. CDR1 and CDR2 from the germline V gene are MNHEY and SMNVEV (reference sequence). The CDR3 totals 14 residues. Here the CDR3 DNA reads TGTGCCAGCAGTTTAAACCGGGACAACTACGAGCAGTACTTC. It yields the protein CASSLNRDNYEQYF.

The rearrangement uses TRBV28 and TRBJ2-1, with D uncertain. The tail of the sequence fits TRBJ2-5 better, so the J call may be wrong. The CDR3 length is 13 residues. Germline lookup yields CDR1 MDHEN and CDR2 SYDVKM. The CDR3 sequence: CASSLEGEETQYF. The CDR3 nucleotides read TGTGCCAGCAGTTTAGAAGGAGAAGAGACCCAGTACTTC.

V is TRBV27 and J is TRBJ2-1; TRBD2 might be the D (6 bases). The J call may be mistaken, given a closer DNA end match to TRBJ2-7. CDR1 and CDR2 (germline): MNHEY, SMNVEV (reference sequence). The CDR3 length is 13 residues. The CDR3 here is CASRRTGGYEQYF. CDR3 DNA sequence: TGTGCCAGCAGACGGACCGGGGGCTACGAGCAGTACTTC.

The chain links TRBV7-2 to TRBJ2-3, with a weak D call TRBD1 (7 bases). Germline-derived CDR1 and CDR2 are SGHTA and FQGNSA. V was cut by 5 bases and J by 10 bases, with 13 bases left in between. The CDR3 loop spans 12 amino acids. The CDR3 DNA sequence: TGTGCCAGCAGCATGGACAGGAGGGCGCAGTATTTT. Translated, it gives CASSMDRRAQYF.

By frequency in the sample, this clonotype is medium-sized (0.01 to 0.1%). This rearrangement joins TRBV7-2 to TRBJ2-1; 8 positions match TRBD2. CDR1 and CDR2 from the germline V gene are SGHTA and FQGNSA. There are 15 residues in the CDR3. V was pared by 5 bases and J by 10 bases, with 13 bases of the junction left unmatched. The DNA for the CDR3 is TGTGCCAGCAGCCCCCTACGGGGGGGATCCTACGAGCAGTTCTTC. It specifies CASSPLRGGSYEQFF.

This clonotype was detected only once. The CDR3 does not close with the conserved phenylalanine or tryptophan, likely indicating a read error. The DNA is left out, because the CDR3 cannot be placed on it with certainty; the CDR3 is given as TCRdb lists it. The chain combines TRBV27 with TRBJ2-5; the table's D call TRBD1 went unverified against the DNA. Germline CDR1 MNHEY, CDR2 SMNVEV (reference sequence). The CDR3 has 13 amino acids, counting both end residues. The CDR3: CASSGRGKESQLL.

This clonotype was detected ten times or more. The rearrangement joins TRBV27 to TRBJ2-2, with D perhaps matching TRBD2 (5 bases). The CDR3 is 13 residues long. The ends were cut back, 2 bases at V and 5 bases at J, with 6 bases in the middle. The germline CDR1 and CDR2 sequences are MNHEY and SMNVEV (reference sequence). The CDR3 DNA is TGTGCCAGCAGTTTACCGGGGACCGGGGAGCTGTTTTTT. Translated, it gives CASSLPGTGELFF.

This clonotype came up a few times. The rearrangement joins TRBV19 to TRBJ2-5, with TRBD2 identical over 9 bases. This CDR3 region has 16 residues. The germline CDR1 and CDR2 sequences are LNHDA and SQIVND (reference sequence). Trimming cost V 4 bases and J 11 bases; bases outside gene matches: 17. In nucleotides, the CDR3 is TGTGCCAGTAGTAGCCTAGCGGGGACCTCCTACAATGAGCAGTACTTC. It codes for CASSSLAGTSYNEQYF.

Remarks on this clonotype: An end of the junction differs from the germline gene, which may be a read error. The chain links TRBV6-1 to TRBJ2-4, with 9 bases that match TRBD2. Germline CDR1 reads MNHNS; CDR2 reads SASEGT. This CDR3 is 17 amino acids long. CDR3 residues: CASGGGRGHRAKNTQYF. CDR3 DNA sequence: TGTGCCAGCGGCGGCGGGAGGGGGCATAGAGCCAAAAATACTCAGTACTTT.

The J gene is TRBJ2-1, the V gene TRBV10-3; 7 bases match TRBD2. The J call may be mistaken, given a closer DNA end match to TRBJ2-7. Germline CDR1 ENHRY, CDR2 SYGVKD. The CDR3 is 14 residues long. CDR3 protein: CATGRGGSKDTQYF. CDR3 sequence (DNA): TGTGCCACCGGACGGGGAGGGAGCAAAGATACGCAGTACTTC.

This clonotype has at least ten counts. The chain links TRBV6-1 to TRBJ2-3; TRBD2 agrees at 9 bases. Germline lookup yields CDR1 MNHNS and CDR2 SASEGT. The junction had 6 bases not matched to a gene; V was cut back by 8 bases and J by 3 bases. The CDR3 covers 14 residues. CDR3 sequence (DNA): TGTGCCAGCTCTGCGGGAGGGGGAACAGATACGCAGTATTTT. Translating it yields CASSAGGGTDTQYF.

As to this clonotype: At one boundary the junction diverges from the germline segment, which might be a read error. This sequence joins TRBV6-1 and TRBJ2-6; 10 positions agree with TRBD2. The germline gives CDR1 MNHNS, CDR2 SASEGT. The CDR3 sequence is 17 residues long. The CDR3 DNA reads as TGTGCCAGCAGACTGGGGCTAGCGGGAGCTCGTAACAATGAGCAGTATTTC. Protein sequence: CASRLGLAGARNNEQYF.

This chain connects TRBV6-1 to TRBJ2-7; TRBD2 is a possible D gene (6 bases). Per germline, CDR1 MNHNS and CDR2 SASEGT. Trimming removed 1 base at V and 3 bases at J, with 13 bases between. The CDR3 is 15 amino acids. The CDR3: CASSEGGDVVYEQYF. For the CDR3, the DNA is TGTGCCAGCAGTGAAGGGGGGGATGTCGTCTACGAGCAGTACTTC.

V is TRBV6-1 and J is TRBJ2-3, with 9 bases that match TRBD1. The CDR3 loop spans 15 amino acids. Trimming cost V 6 bases and J 5 bases; bases outside gene matches: 9. Germline V gene lookup returns CDR1 MNHNS and CDR2 SASEGT. The CDR3 DNA follows: TGTGCCAGCAGCCGTGGACAGGGGAGTCGAGATACGCAGTATTTT. It is translated as CASSRGQGSRDTQYF.

This clonotype appeared many times. The chain carries TRBV10-3 and TRBJ2-3, with TRBD1 identical over 7 bases. Germline trimming cut 0 bases from V and 2 bases from J; bases unmatched to any gene: 2. Germline V lookup: CDR1 ENHRY, CDR2 SYGVKD. The CDR3 consists of 15 residues. Here the CDR3 reads CAISESDRSTDTQYF. In DNA, the CDR3 is TGTGCCATCAGTGAGTCGGACAGGTCCACAGATACGCAGTATTTT.

The V gene is TRBV7-6, the J gene TRBJ2-4; TRBD1 matches 7 bases. The CDR3 consists of 15 residues. V shed 4 bases and J 8 bases; nucleotides not matched to a gene: 11. Germline CDR1 is SGHVS and CDR2 is FNYEAQ. The CDR3 is CASSYRTGTDDIQYF. As DNA, the CDR3 is TGTGCCAGCAGCTACCGAACCGGGACAGATGACATTCAGTACTTC.

About this clonotype itself: A junction boundary mismatches the germline segment, possibly from a read error. The chain joins TRBV10-3 to TRBJ2-5; D might be TRBD1 or TRBD2, each matching 6 bases. Germline assignment: CDR1 ENHRY and CDR2 SYGVKD. This CDR3 spans 15 amino acids. The CDR3: CATSLGGRGQKTQYF. The CDR3 nucleotides read TGTGCCACCAGTCTCGGGGGCCGTGGCCAAAAGACCCAGTACTTC.

The J gene is TRBJ2-1, the V gene TRBV7-2; D unclear. The CDR3 has 15 amino acids. Germline-derived CDR1 and CDR2 are SGHTA and FQGNSA. V was cut by 2 bases and J by 4 bases, with 12 bases left in between. The CDR3 sequence is CASSLTNFQYNEQFF. The CDR3 coding sequence is TGTGCCAGCAGCTTAACAAACTTCCAGTACAATGAGCAGTTCTTC.

The CDR3 reads CASQLMSTGTQYF. The CDR3, as DNA: TGTGCCAGCCAGTTGATGAGCACAGGGACGCAGTATTTT. The V call is TRBV6-5, the J call TRBJ2-3; D perhaps matches TRBD1 (6 bases). This CDR3 has 13 residues. Trimming stripped 8 bases from V and 9 bases from J, with 18 bases between. Germline CDR1 MNHEY, CDR2 SVGAGI.

Notes on this clonotype: The junction and the germline gene differ at one end; a read error may be behind it. The rearrangement links TRBV6-5 to TRBJ2-3, with TRBD1 as a possible D gene (6 bases). This CDR3 is 15 amino acids long. Germline V gene lookup returns CDR1 MNHEY and CDR2 SVGAGI. The CDR3 is CASSYSGRDKDTQYF. The CDR3 region has the DNA TGTGCCAGCAGTTACTCAGGCCGGGACAAAGATACGCAGTACTTT.